This is a list of T cell receptor beta chains from one sample in a study of immune cell composition in non-small cell lung cancer. This table comes from immunoSEQ multiplex PCR, and its TCRdb copy is limited to in-frame clones, with some not included. In the table there are 3,000 to 4,000 clones, roughly 89% of which are singletons. The sample consisted of non-adjacent lung tissue. These receptor sequences come from a human donor with non-small cell lung cancer. CDR3s include the opening cysteine and the closing phenylalanine or tryptophan. The order of the fields is J gene, clone size, V gene, D gene, CDR3 DNA, CDR3 protein. D genes are given only for firm matches. The size of a clone is reported for some rows only, either as once, few or many, or as a class for expanded clones.

J: TRBJ1-3; size: once; V: TRBV18; D: TRBD1; DNA: TGTGCCAGCTCACCGGACAGGGGAAACACCATATATTTT; CDR3: CASSPDRGNTIYF
J: TRBJ1-1; size: .; V: TRBV29-1; D: .; DNA: TGCAGCGCCTTCAACAGGGATAACACTGAAGCTTTCTTT; CDR3: CSAFNRDNTEAFF
J: TRBJ2-7; size: .; V: TRBV6-5; D: TRBD2; DNA: TGTGCCAGCACCCCAGGACTAGCGGGAGGTGGGGAGCAGTACTTC; CDR3: CASTPGLAGGGEQYF
J: TRBJ2-5; size: .; V: TRBV11-2; D: .; DNA: TGTGCCAGCAGCTCATTCGGGGTCCGAGAGACCCAGTACTTC; CDR3: CASSSFGVRETQYF
J: TRBJ2-1; size: .; V: TRBV19; D: TRBD1; DNA: TGTGCCAGTAATACAGGGGTTTGGAATGAGCAGTTCTTC; CDR3: CASNTGVWNEQFF
J: TRBJ1-5; size: .; V: TRBV27; D: .; DNA: TGTGCCAGCAGCCCGGGTGCGAGTCAGCCCCAGCATTTT; CDR3: CASSPGASQPQHF
J: TRBJ1-5; size: .; V: TRBV15; D: .; DNA: TGTGCCACTCAGGAAGGACTCAATCAGCCCCAGCATTTT; CDR3: CATQEGLNQPQHF
J: TRBJ1-5; size: .; V: TRBV6-5; D: .; DNA: TGTGCCAGCATTCAGCCGGGACTCAATCAGCCCCAGCATTTT; CDR3: CASIQPGLNQPQHF
J: TRBJ2-7; size: once; V: TRBV7-9; D: .; DNA: TGTGCCAGCAGCCCTTCTTCCCGGACAGACGATTACGAGCAGTACTTC; CDR3: CASSPSSRTDDYEQYF
J: TRBJ1-4; size: few; V: TRBV19; D: .; DNA: TGTGCCAGTAGTATATCGGGAGATCCTGAAAAACTGTTTTTT; CDR3: CASSISGDPEKLFF
J: TRBJ1-5; size: .; V: TRBV28; D: TRBD1; DNA: TGTGCCAGCAGTTTATACAACAGGGGGAAAGATCAGCCCCAGCATTTT; CDR3: CASSLYNRGKDQPQHF
J: TRBJ1-1; size: .; V: TRBV4-2; D: .; DNA: TGTGCCAGCAGCCAAAGGGAGATCGGGGCTGAAGCTTTCTTT; CDR3: CASSQREIGAEAFF
J: TRBJ2-6; size: .; V: TRBV19; D: TRBD1; DNA: TGTGCCAGTCATCCGGGACAGGGTCTCCTGCGGGGCGTCCTGACTTTC; CDR3: CASHPGQGLLRGVLTF
J: TRBJ2-1; size: .; V: TRBV7-8; D: TRBD2; DNA: TGTGCCAGCAGCTTAGTACTAGCGGGAGTTAATGAGCAGTTCTTC; CDR3: CASSLVLAGVNEQFF
J: TRBJ1-5; size: once; V: TRBV28; D: TRBD1; DNA: TGTGCCAGCAGTAGAGCGGACAGGAACAATCAGCCCCAGCATTTT; CDR3: CASSRADRNNQPQHF
J: TRBJ1-1; size: .; V: TRBV6-5; D: .; DNA: TGTGCCAGCAGTTACTCGATTTGGGGCAGCACTGAAGCTTTCTTT; CDR3: CASSYSIWGSTEAFF
J: TRBJ2-7; size: .; V: TRBV28; D: .; DNA: TGTGCCAGCAGTGGCCATCGGGAGCTACTCACCTACGAGCAGTACTTC; CDR3: CASSGHRELLTYEQYF
J: TRBJ1-1; size: .; V: TRBV19; D: .; DNA: TGTGCCAGTACCCCCCGGGACTCTGGGGCTTTCTTT; CDR3: CASTPRDSGAFF
J: TRBJ2-2; size: .; V: TRBV7-2; D: .; DNA: TGTGCCAGCAGCAGAGGGAGAAGCGGGGAGCTGTTTTTT; CDR3: CASSRGRSGELFF
J: TRBJ1-1; size: .; V: TRBV19; D: TRBD1; DNA: TGTGCCAGTAGTTCCCGGGACAGTAAGATGAACACTGAAGCTTTCTTT; CDR3: CASSSRDSKMNTEAFF
J: TRBJ2-7; size: once; V: TRBV30; D: .; DNA: TGTGCCTGGAGTGTCGGAGGCGAGCAGTACTTC; CDR3: CAWSVGGEQYF
J: TRBJ2-7; size: .; V: TRBV9; D: .; DNA: TGTGCCAGCAGCGTAGAGTACAGGAATGGGGAGCAGTACTTC; CDR3: CASSVEYRNGEQYF
J: TRBJ2-2; size: .; V: TRBV5-1; D: TRBD2; DNA: TGCGCCAGCAGCTTGGCCGGAGCGGGAGTAAGCACCGGGGAGCTGTTTTTT; CDR3: CASSLAGAGVSTGELFF
J: TRBJ1-5; size: .; V: TRBV27; D: .; DNA: TGTGCCAGCAGTTTGAACTCCTACAGGGACCCCCCTCAGCCCCAGCATTTT; CDR3: CASSLNSYRDPPQPQHF
J: TRBJ2-2; size: .; V: TRBV30; D: .; DNA: TGTGCCTGGAAAAGGGCAGGGGCCTTCACCGGGGAGCTGTTTTTT; CDR3: CAWKRAGAFTGELFF
J: TRBJ2-2; size: .; V: TRBV10-1; D: TRBD1; DNA: TGCGCCAGCAGTGAATTCACAGGGGCGAACACCGGGGAGCTGTTTTTT; CDR3: CASSEFTGANTGELFF
J: TRBJ2-1; size: .; V: TRBV11-3; D: TRBD2; DNA: TGTGCCAGCAGCTTACTAGCGGGAGTTGGCTATGAGCAGTTCTTC; CDR3: CASSLLAGVGYEQFF
J: TRBJ2-1; size: .; V: TRBV7-2; D: TRBD2; DNA: TGTGCCAGCAGCCACGGACTAGCGGGAATTTCCTACAATGAGCAGTTCTTC; CDR3: CASSHGLAGISYNEQFF
J: TRBJ1-1; size: .; V: TRBV7-2; D: TRBD1; DNA: TGTGCCAGCAGCTTAAGGTCCGGGACAGGGAGGTTGGACACTGAAGCTTTCTTT; CDR3: CASSLRSGTGRLDTEAFF
J: TRBJ2-1; size: .; V: TRBV7-7; D: .; DNA: TGTGCTAGCAGCCCGTCTCCGGGCCTTCGGGGTGAGCAGTTCTTC; CDR3: CASSPSPGLRGEQFF